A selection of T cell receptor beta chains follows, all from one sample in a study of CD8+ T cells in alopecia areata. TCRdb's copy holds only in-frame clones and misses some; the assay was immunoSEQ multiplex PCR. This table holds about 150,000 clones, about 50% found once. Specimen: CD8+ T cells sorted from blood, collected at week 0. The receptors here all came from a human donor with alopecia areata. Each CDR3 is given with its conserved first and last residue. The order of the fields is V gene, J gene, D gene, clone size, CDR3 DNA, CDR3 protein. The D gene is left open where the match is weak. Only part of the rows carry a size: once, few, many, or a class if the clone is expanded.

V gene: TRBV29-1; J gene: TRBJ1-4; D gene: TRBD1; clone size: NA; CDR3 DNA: TGCAGCGCCGAGACAGGGACTAATGAAAAACTGTTTTTT; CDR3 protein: CSAETGTNEKLFF
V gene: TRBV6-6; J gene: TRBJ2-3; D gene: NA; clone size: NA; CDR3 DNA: TGTGCCAGCAGTTGGCAGGGCACAGATACGCAGTATTTT; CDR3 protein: CASSWQGTDTQYF
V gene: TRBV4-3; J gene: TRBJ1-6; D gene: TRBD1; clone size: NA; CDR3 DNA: TGCGCCAGCAGCCCGGGGACAGGCCAGCACTCACCCCTCCACTTT; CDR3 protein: CASSPGTGQHSPLHF
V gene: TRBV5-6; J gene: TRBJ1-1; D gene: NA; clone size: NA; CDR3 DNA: TGTGCCAGCAGCTTAAGCAGGAACACTGAAGCTTTCTTT; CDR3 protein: CASSLSRNTEAFF
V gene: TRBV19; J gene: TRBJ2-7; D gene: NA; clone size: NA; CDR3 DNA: TGTGCCAGTAGTACCGGACTGAGCTCCTACGAGCAGTACTTC; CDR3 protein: CASSTGLSSYEQYF
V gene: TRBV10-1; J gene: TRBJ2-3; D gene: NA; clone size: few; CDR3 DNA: TGCGCCAGCAGCGGGACACCCAGCACAGATACGCAGTATTTT; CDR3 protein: CASSGTPSTDTQYF
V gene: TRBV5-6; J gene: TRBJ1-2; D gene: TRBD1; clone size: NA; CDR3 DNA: TGTGCCAGCAGCTGGCAGACAGGGAGGAATGGCTACACCTTC; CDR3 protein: CASSWQTGRNGYTF
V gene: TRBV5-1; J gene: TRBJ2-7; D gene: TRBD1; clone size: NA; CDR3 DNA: TGCGCCAGCAGCGTATACAGGGGCCTCTCCTACGAGCAGTACTTC; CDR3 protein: CASSVYRGLSYEQYF
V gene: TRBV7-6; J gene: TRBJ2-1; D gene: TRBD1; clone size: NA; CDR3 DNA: TGTGCCAGCAGCCCGGGACAGGGGATATGGAATGAGCAGTTCTTC; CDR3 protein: CASSPGQGIWNEQFF
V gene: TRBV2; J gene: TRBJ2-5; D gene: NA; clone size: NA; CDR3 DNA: TGTGCCAGCAGTCGTCCTGACAACTTC; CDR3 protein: CASSRPDNF
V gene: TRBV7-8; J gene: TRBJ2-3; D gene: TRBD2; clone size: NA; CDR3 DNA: TGTGCCAGCAGCCCTAGACTAGCGGGGGGCCAGCTAGATACGCAGTATTTT; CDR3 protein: CASSPRLAGGQLDTQYF
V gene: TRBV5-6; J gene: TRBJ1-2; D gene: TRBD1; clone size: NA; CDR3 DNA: TGTGCCAGCAGCCCCAACAGGGGAACCAACTATGGCTACACCTTC; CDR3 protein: CASSPNRGTNYGYTF
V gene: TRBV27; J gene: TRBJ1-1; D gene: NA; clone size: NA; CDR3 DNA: TGTGCCAGCCGAACTCCTACGGGACCACCAAGTCGAGCTTTCTTT; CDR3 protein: CASRTPTGPPSRAFF
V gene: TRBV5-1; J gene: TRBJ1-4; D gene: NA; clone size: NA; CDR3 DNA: TGCGCCAGCAGCCAGACCAGTGGGGCAAAACTGTTTTTT; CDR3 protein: CASSQTSGAKLFF
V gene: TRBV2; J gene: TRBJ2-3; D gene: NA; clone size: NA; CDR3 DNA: TGTGCCAGCAGCGACAACACAGATACGCAGTATTTT; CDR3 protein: CASSDNTDTQYF
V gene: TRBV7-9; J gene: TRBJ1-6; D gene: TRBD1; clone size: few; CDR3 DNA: TGTGCCAGCAGCTCTACCGGGACAGGTGTCCGCTCACCCCTCCACTTT; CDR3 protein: CASSSTGTGVRSPLHF
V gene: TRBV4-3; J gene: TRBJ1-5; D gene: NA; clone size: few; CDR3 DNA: TGCGCCAGCAGCCAAGATAGAGGACAGCCCCAGCATTTT; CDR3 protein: CASSQDRGQPQHF
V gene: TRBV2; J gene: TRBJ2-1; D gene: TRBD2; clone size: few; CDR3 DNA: TGTGCCAGCTCCGGACTAGCGGGGCCCTCGGAGCAGTTCTTC; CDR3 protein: CASSGLAGPSEQFF
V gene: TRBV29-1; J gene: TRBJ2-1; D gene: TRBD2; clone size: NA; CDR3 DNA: TGCAGCGTCGTCGGGGGGACCCGGAACAATGAGCAGTTCTTC; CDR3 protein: CSVVGGTRNNEQFF
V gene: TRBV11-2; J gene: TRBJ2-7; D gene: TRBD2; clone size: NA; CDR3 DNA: TGTGCCAGCAGCTTGTTGTCGCGGGGGGCCTACGAGCAGTACTTC; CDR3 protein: CASSLLSRGAYEQYF
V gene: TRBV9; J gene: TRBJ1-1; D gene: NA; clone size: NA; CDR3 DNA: TGTGCCAGCAGCGACCGCGGGGAGGGTGAAGCTTTCTTT; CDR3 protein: CASSDRGEGEAFF
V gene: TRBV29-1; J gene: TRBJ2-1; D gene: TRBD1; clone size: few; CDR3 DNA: TGCAGCGCCCTAGGGGGACAGAGCAATGAGCAGTTCTTC; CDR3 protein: CSALGGQSNEQFF
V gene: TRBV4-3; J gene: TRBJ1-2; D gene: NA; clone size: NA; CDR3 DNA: TGCGCCAGCAGCCAAGCAATGGGTAGAGTCTATGGCTACACCTTC; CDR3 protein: CASSQAMGRVYGYTF
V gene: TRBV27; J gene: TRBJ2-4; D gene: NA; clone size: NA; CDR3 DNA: TGTGCCAGCAGTCCCCGTGTAGGGGGCAAAAACATTCAGTACTTC; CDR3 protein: CASSPRVGGKNIQYF
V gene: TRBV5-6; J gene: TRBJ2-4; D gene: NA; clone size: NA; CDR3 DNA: TGTGCCAGCACCAGACAGTGGAGGGGGCGCGAAGCCAAAAACATTCAGTACTTC; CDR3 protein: CASTRQWRGREAKNIQYF
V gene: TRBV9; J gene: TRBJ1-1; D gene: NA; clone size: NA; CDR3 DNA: TGTGCCAGCAGCGTAGGTATTATTGGAGGCCCCCTGGGGACTGAAGCTTTCTTT; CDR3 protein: CASSVGIIGGPLGTEAFF
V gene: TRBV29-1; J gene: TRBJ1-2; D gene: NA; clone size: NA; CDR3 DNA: TGCAGCGTTGAAGAGGTGGGAACAGGTTTTTCTTCGTATGGCTACACCTTC; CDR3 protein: CSVEEVGTGFSSYGYTF
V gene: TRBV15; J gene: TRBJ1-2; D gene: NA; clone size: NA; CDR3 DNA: TGTGCCACCAGCAACACGACTGAAAACTATGGCTACACCTTC; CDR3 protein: CATSNTTENYGYTF
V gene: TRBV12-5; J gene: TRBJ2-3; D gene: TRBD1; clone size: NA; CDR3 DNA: TGTGCTAGTGGTTTGGGCCGGGACAGGGAGGATTTT; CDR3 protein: CASGLGRDREDF
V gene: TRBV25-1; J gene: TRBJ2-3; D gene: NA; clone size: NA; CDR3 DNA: TGTGCCAGCAGCGGCGTAGCAGCAAGCACAGATACGCAGTATTTT; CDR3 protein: CASSGVAASTDTQYF
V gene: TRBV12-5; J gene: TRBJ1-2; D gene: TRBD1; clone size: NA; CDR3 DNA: TGTGCTAGTGGAGCCCAAGGGGACAGCTATGGCTACACCTTC; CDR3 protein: CASGAQGDSYGYTF
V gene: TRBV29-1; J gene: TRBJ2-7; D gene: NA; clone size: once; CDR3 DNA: TGCAGCGTTGAAATGGGACAATCCTACGAGCAGTACTTC; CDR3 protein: CSVEMGQSYEQYF